This T cell receptor (beta chain) was retrieved from a study of blood T cell repertoires in COVID-19. Across the whole study: Some COVID-19 samples were acute and others convalescent; all came from the United States, Italy and Spain. PBMCs, B-cell-depleted T cells, or T cells provided the cDNA or gDNA that made up the material.

CDR3 length: 14 residues. The germline V gene encodes CDR1 GTSNPN and CDR2 SVGIG (reference sequence). J was trimmed by 5 bases and V by 2 bases; bases with no gene match: 7. TCRdb's table, derived via immunoSEQ multiplex PCR, lists solely in-frame clones and lacks some. This table holds about 230,000 clones, approximately 83% found once. This TCR was sampled from a man aged 45-60 years with active or convalescent COVID-19. Sequencing input: peripheral blood. This sequence joins TRBV30 and TRBJ2-5; 8 bases agree with TRBD2. The DNA for the CDR3 is TGTGCCTGGAGTCCCGGGGGGGCGGTCGAGACCCAGTACTTC. Its protein is CAWSPGGAVETQYF.